Listed here is a single T cell receptor (beta chain). Its specificity is unknown. Looked up from germline, CDR1 is SGHNT and CDR2 is YYREEE (reference sequence). The CDR3 covers 15 residues. Trimming took 3 bases from V and 1 from J; bases not matched to a gene: 4. With the Oncomine TCR Beta short-read assay, DNA from cultured CD4+ T cells was sequenced. Genomic DNA was isolated from cultured CD4+ T cells. TCRdb re-called the PCR reads with MiXCR, one entry per CDR3 protein. The table records around 10,000 distinct CDR3 sequences, roughly 30% of them present only once. This specimen comes from a study of vaccination and CD4 T cells after COVID-19. Across the study: The study drew post-COVID samples a median about 95 days after diagnosis (range 35 to 161). Overlapping spike peptides of SARS-CoV-2, HCoV-NL63, HCoV-OC43 and HCoV-229E were used, and cells were stimulated with them.

Specified treatment: approximately nine-day PBMC culture with coronavirus spike peptide pools or control peptides (ViraFEST assay). Pre-COVID-19 pandemic sampling (2011-2018) yielded the unexposed donor's CD4+ T cells. Source material: CD4+ T cells from blood, cultured in vitro. This sequence originates from a human donor in good health. The V call is TRBV5-4, the J call TRBJ1-1; 9 nucleotides line up with TRBD1. CDR3 amino acids: CASSSAGQGNTEAFF. In DNA form, the CDR3 reads TGTGCCAGCAGCTCCGCGGGACAGGGGAACACTGAAGCTTTCTTT.